This T cell receptor beta chain was sequenced for a study of blood T cell repertoires in COVID-19. Looking at the study overall: There were acute and convalescent COVID-19 samples, and they came from the United States, Italy and Spain. Nucleic acid was either cDNA or gDNA, and it came from T cells, B-cell-depleted T cells, or PBMCs.

Authors' analysis steps: Amplification with reference gene primers provided the estimates of nucleated cell counts. Measured with immunoSEQ multiplex PCR; TCRdb has only the in-frame clones, and not every one. From that table come the V and J calls and clone size; the DNA was used to work out D and trimming. Among about 400,000 clones listed, roughly 85% were seen once. Deletions cut 6 bases from V and 2 bases from J, with 22 bases between. This CDR3 has 17 amino acids. Germline CDR1 is KGHSH and CDR2 is LQKENI. The sequence was collected from a woman aged 25 to 39 with active or convalescent COVID-19. The sequenced material came from peripheral blood. The chain couples TRBV18 to TRBJ1-1; D unresolved. CDR3 in amino acids: CASSPSSAGGRNTEAFF. The CDR3 DNA reads as TGTGCCAGCTCCCCGTCCTCCGCCGGAGGGAGAAACACTGAAGCTTTCTTT.